Sequencing of this T cell receptor beta chain was carried out in a study of spatial heterogeneity in lung cancer. Points from the study as a whole: Resection saw ubiquitous expanded tumor TCRs appear in blood more than follow-up did.

Time point noted: sample taken at primary tumor resection. Whole RNA from tumor, nontumor lung or frozen PBMC was sequenced unsorted. Samples were donated by 72 untreated early-stage non-small cell lung cancer patients. TCR cDNA molecules each carried a unique molecular identifier. MiXCR, run by TCRdb on the 5' RACE reads, gives a single entry per CDR3 protein. The sample has approximately 14,000 distinct CDR3 sequences; 10% to 13% are singletons. There are many counts of this clonotype. Its antigen is not known. The source material was PBMCs, sampled at surgery. The source of this sequence is a female donor with early-stage non-small cell lung cancer.

The CDR3 spells CASSLQGPETQYF. The CDR3 nucleotides read TGTGCCAGCTCACTACAGGGTCCAGAGACCCAGTACTTC. This chain connects TRBV18 to TRBJ2-5, with D perhaps TRBD1 (6 bases). The CDR3 covers 13 residues. Trimming stripped 4 bases from V and 4 bases from J, with 10 bases between. CDR1 and CDR2 (germline): KGHSH, LQKENI.